The entry below describes one TCR beta chain. The antigen remains unidentified. One end of the junction fails to match germline, which may point to a read error. The data stem from a study of cytomegalovirus exposure and HLA in healthy donors. Overall study: Genotyping of more than 300 donors showed that 65% to 90% belonged to the Caucasian-associated ancestry cluster.

13 Jbeta primers and 60 Vbeta primers were used for the PCR. Assay used: immunoSEQ multiplex PCR; TCRdb lists only in-frame clones, some missing. The table lists 150,000 to 200,000 clones, under 85% of them singletons. Broader study findings: Analysis was carried out at a later point, and it linked a missense DCLRE1C variant to TCR beta V- and J-gene trimming. Being indistinguishable, some V segments were excluded, TRBV6-2 and TRBV6-3 among them.

The CDR3 loop spans 13 amino acids. Germline values: CDR1 SEHNR, CDR2 FQNEAQ (reference sequence). This clonotype was sampled from a man aged 45 to 65 in good health and CMV-seropositive. The chain carries TRBV7-9 and TRBJ2-7; 12 nucleotides line up with TRBD2. Sequencing used PBMCs. The CDR3: CASSLAGGFEQYF. The CDR3, as DNA: TGTGCCAGCAGCCTAGCGGGAGGGTTTGAGCAGTACTTC.